A single sample is the source of the 5 T cell receptor beta chains below, sequenced in a study of cytomegalovirus exposure and HLA in healthy donors. The primer mix had 60 Vbeta and 13 Jbeta primers. The protocol was immunoSEQ multiplex PCR, while the TCRdb copy is restricted to in-frame clones and leaves out a portion. This table has 130,000 or so clones, approximately 80% appearing once. Sequencing input: PBMCs. Receptor source: a male donor in good health and CMV-seropositive.

This chain links TRBV9 with TRBJ2-1; 8 nucleotides match TRBD2. CDR1 SGDLS and CDR2 YYNGEE come from the germline V gene. With 5 bases clipped from V and 8 bases from J, the junction kept 12 bases outside the gene matches. The CDR3 is made up of 15 amino acids. As DNA, the CDR3 is TGTGCCAGCAGTCGTATCTCAGCGGGAGTGGATGAGCAGTTCTTC. Translated: CASSRISAGVDEQFF. Variable domain in full (rest from reference TRBV9 and TRBJ2-1): DSGVTQTPKHLITATGQRVTLRCSPRSGDLSVYWYQQSLDQGLQFLIQYYNGEERAKGNILERFSAQQFPDLHSELNLSSLELGDSALYFCASSRISAGVDEQFFGPGTRLTVL.

The chain employs TRBV5-1 and TRBJ1-1; D unresolved. The CDR3 sequence is 14 residues long. V dropped 5 bases and J dropped 3 bases, with 14 bases sitting between them. CDR1 is SGHRS, CDR2 YFSETQ, per germline. The CDR3 DNA reads TGCGCCAGCAGTGTACAGAATCTTGACACTGAAGCTTTCTTT. This translates into CASSVQNLDTEAFF.

V gene TRBV7-6 combines with J gene TRBJ2-7; D may be TRBD2 (7 bases). This CDR3 is 15 amino acids long. V dropped 1 base and J dropped 0 bases, with 10 bases sitting between them. From germline, CDR1 is SGHVS and CDR2 FNYEAQ. The CDR3 DNA follows: TGTGCCAGCAGCTTAGGGGGGGGCGGCTCCTACGAGCAGTACTTC. Amino acids: CASSLGGGGSYEQYF.

Of note for this clone: Mismatch with germline at one junction end may stem from a read error. The V call is TRBV18, the J call TRBJ2-7; 9 nucleotides line up with TRBD1. The CDR3 extends over 13 amino acids. Germline CDR1 and CDR2: KGHSH and LQKENI. The chain's CDR3 is CASTDRGSYEQYF. CDR3 coding DNA: TGTGCCAGCACGGACAGGGGCTCCTATGAGCAGTACTTC.

The chain employs TRBV29-1 and TRBJ2-3, with D hard to call. The CDR3 is 17 residues long. Per the germline V gene, CDR1 is SQVTM and CDR2 is ANQGSEA. Deletions cut 7 bases from V and 1 base from J, with 24 bases between. CDR3 DNA sequence: TGCAGCGCCCTCGGAGTCGTCGGCCCGGTCCGCACAGATACGCAGTATTTT. Translation gives CSALGVVGPVRTDTQYF.